This entry lists 6 T cell receptor beta chains sequenced from one sample in a study of spatial heterogeneity in lung cancer. The study's findings and limits: Counts that tracked tumor mutation counts were those of expanded intratumoral alpha and beta TCRs.

Time point reported: sample taken at primary tumor resection. TCRdb re-called the 5' RACE reads with MiXCR, one entry per CDR3 protein. Among some 16,000 distinct CDR3 sequences, roughly 7.1% were seen once, and the ten largest hold roughly a fifth. Their recognized antigens are unknown. The material was lung tumor tissue, obtained at surgery. Receptors were obtained from a female donor with early-stage non-small cell lung cancer.

Comments on this clonotype: Because the library targeted alpha chains, this beta chain is an off-target read whose size means little. The J gene is TRBJ2-1, the V gene TRBV6-1, with 9 positions matching TRBD1. CDR3 length: 15 amino acids. V lost 5 bases, J lost 9 bases, and 11 bases stayed unmatched. CDR1 and CDR2 (germline): MNHNS, SASEGT. This CDR3 reads CASSPGQGPRGEQFF. CDR3 nucleotide sequence: TGTGCCAGCAGTCCGGGACAGGGCCCTAGGGGTGAGCAGTTCTTC.

This clonotype is termed medium-sized. Little can be read into the size of this beta chain, an off-target read in a library designed for alpha chains. The CDR3 loop is CASSSGTGIGGYGYTF. CDR3 nucleotide sequence: TGTGCCAGCAGCTCCGGGACAGGGATCGGGGGCTATGGCTACACCTTC. The V and J genes are TRBV7-9 and TRBJ1-2; 9 nucleotides agree with TRBD1. J was trimmed by 4 bases and V by 4 bases; bases with no gene match: 10. The CDR3 sequence is 16 residues long. Germline assignment: CDR1 SEHNR and CDR2 FQNEAQ (reference sequence).

In this sample, this clonotype is medium-sized. The size of this beta chain means little, since it is a stray read in a library made for alpha chains. The V gene is TRBV6-5, the J gene TRBJ1-5; D unresolved. The CDR3 consists of 13 residues. In germline, CDR1 is MNHEY, CDR2 SVGAGI. The V and J ends lost 6 bases and 8 bases respectively, with 14 bases between them. CDR3 nucleotide sequence: TGTGCCAGCAGGGGAGGACCTTGGGAGCCCCAGCATTTT. Translation: CASRGGPWEPQHF.

On this clonotype: This beta chain lies outside the target of a library built for alpha chains; its clone size means little. The J gene is TRBJ2-7, the V gene TRBV28; 7 positions agree with TRBD1. The CDR3 covers 16 residues. The V segment lost 5 bases and the J segment 3 bases; nucleotides outside the gene matches: 13. The germline CDR1 and CDR2 sequences are MDHEN and SYDVKM. The CDR3 reads CASSPLLRAGGYEQYF. The CDR3 DNA sequence: TGTGCCAGCAGTCCCCTCTTAAGGGCAGGGGGCTACGAGCAGTACTTC.

In this sample, this clonotype turned up many times. This beta chain is an off-target read within a library intended for alpha chains, so its frequency means little. V and J are TRBV10-3 and TRBJ2-3; 8 bases map to TRBD2. The CDR3 has 14 residues. V was clipped by 4 bases and J by 0 bases; unmatched bases: 0. Germline V gene lookup returns CDR1 ENHRY and CDR2 SYGVKD. CDR3 region: CAISAGGSTDTQYF. The CDR3 DNA reads TGTGCCATCAGTGCGGGGGGGAGCACAGATACGCAGTATTTT.

This clonotype was seen ten or more times. In a library made to pick up alpha chains, this beta chain is a stray read with a size that means little. This sequence joins TRBV30 and TRBJ2-3; tentative D call: TRBD2 (6 bases). V was trimmed by 4 bases and J by 2 bases, leaving 13 bases between them. The germline V gene has CDR1 GTSNPN and CDR2 SVGIG (reference sequence). This CDR3 contains 14 residues. CDR3 coding DNA: TGTGCCTGGAAAAAGGGACTTACCACAGATACGCAGTATTTT. Amino acids: CAWKKGLTTDTQYF. Together with reference TRBV30 and TRBJ2-3, the CDR3 gives the full variable domain: SQTIHQWPATLVQPVGSPLSLECTVEGTSNPNLYWYRQAAGRGLQLLFYSVGIGQISSEVPQNLSASRPQDRQFILSSKKLLLSDSGFYLCAWKKGLTTDTQYFGPGTRLTVL.